Presented here are 8 T cell receptor beta chains from one specimen sequenced in a study of T cell repertoires in ileal Crohn's disease (dated by TCRdb to the late 2010s). Library creation used the immunoSEQ multiplex PCR assay. TCRdb mirrors the immuneACCESS table, restricted to in-frame sequences. Some clones are absent from its copies; in checked studies, under half trace to an unresolved V gene, and the reason for the others is unknown. This sample has over 8,500 clones in its table, and 79% of those were observed once. The ten largest clones capture roughly 6.9% of the sample. Read against the paper, the sample's time point label means: neoterminal ileum biopsy at postoperative endoscopy, about 6 months after surgery. The sequenced sample was ileal tissue. All receptors come from an adult with Crohn's disease.

The chain couples TRBV2 to TRBJ2-7, with 8 bases aligning to TRBD2. Trimming at V came to 7 bases and at J to 6 bases, leaving 5 bases not matched to a gene. The CDR3 runs to 12 residues. Per the germline V gene, CDR1 is SNHLY and CDR2 is FYNNEI. The CDR3 is CASNGGGSEQYF. The DNA of the CDR3 is TGTGCCAGCAACGGGGGGGGGAGCGAGCAGTACTTC.

The chain uses TRBV10-3 and TRBJ1-4; D call uncertain. Trimming cost V 3 bases and J 0 bases, with 5 bases left between them. Germline V gene data show CDR1 as ENHRY and CDR2 as SYGVKD. The CDR3 consists of 14 residues. The CDR3 nucleotides are TGTGCCATCAGTGAAACAGCAACTAATGAAAAACTGTTTTTT. Translating it yields CAISETATNEKLFF.

The sample holds a few counts of this clone. The chain uses TRBV4-1 and TRBJ1-2, with 9 bases matching TRBD1. Germline V CDR1 and CDR2: MGHRA, YSYEKL. This CDR3 region has 15 residues. The V gene end was trimmed by 3 bases and the J gene end by 5 bases; junction bases not matched to a gene: 7. In DNA form, the CDR3 reads TGCGCCAGCAGCCAGCAGGACAGGGGAAGGTATGGCTACACCTTC. Translated: CASSQQDRGRYGYTF.

The CDR3 sequence is CASSPIYGTENTGELFF. CDR3 coding DNA: TGTGCCAGCAGCCCTATATATGGGACAGAGAACACCGGGGAGCTGTTTTTT. The chain recombines TRBV14 with TRBJ2-2; 7 bases align to TRBD1. In germline, CDR1 is SGHDN, CDR2 FVKESK. V shed 4 bases, J shed 1 base, and the junction held 9 bases outside the gene matches. This CDR3 spans 17 amino acids.

V gene TRBV30 combines with J gene TRBJ1-2; TRBD1 agrees at 7 bases. The ends lost 0 bases at V and 7 bases at J; junction bases unmatched: 8. The length of the CDR3 is 14 residues. Germline assignment: CDR1 GTSNPN and CDR2 SVGIG (reference sequence). CDR3 amino acids: CAWSVVGGIGGYTF. DNA for the CDR3: TGTGCCTGGAGTGTGGTAGGGGGCATCGGTGGCTACACCTTC. The entire variable domain, with the rest obtained from reference TRBV30 and TRBJ1-2, is as follows: SQTIHQWPATLVQPVGSPLSLECTVEGTSNPNLYWYRQAAGRGLQLLFYSVGIGQISSEVPQNLSASRPQDRQFILSSKKLLLSDSGFYLCAWSVVGGIGGYTFGSGTRLTVV.

Worth noting for this clone: Other DNA sequences in the sample encode the same CDR3. This CDR3 is CASSPKQSNSPLHF. The CDR3 region has the DNA TGTGCCAGCTCACCGAAACAGTCGAATTCACCCCTCCACTTT. V and J are TRBV18 and TRBJ1-6, with unresolved D. V gave up 3 bases and J gave up 7 bases, with 10 bases separating them. Germline V lookup: CDR1 KGHSH, CDR2 LQKENI. The CDR3 totals 14 residues.

The chain recombines TRBV9 with TRBJ1-6, with 10 bases that match TRBD1. V gave up 5 bases and J gave up 7 bases; unmatched junction bases: 3. Per the germline V gene, CDR1 is SGDLS and CDR2 is YYNGEE. This CDR3 comprises 14 residues. The CDR3 spells CASSPTGGNSPLHF. The CDR3 DNA reads as TGTGCCAGCAGTCCGACAGGGGGCAATTCACCCCTCCACTTT.

The chain has TRBV30 and TRBJ1-1; D perhaps matches TRBD1 (6 bases). The CDR3 loop spans 12 amino acids. Per germline, CDR1 GTSNPN and CDR2 SVGIG (reference sequence). Trimming stripped 1 base from V and 5 bases from J, with 8 bases between. For the CDR3, the DNA is TGTGCCTGGAGTGGGGGGCGAACTGAAGCTTTCTTT. Encoded protein: CAWSGGRTEAFF.